A single sample is the source of the 20 T cell receptor beta chains below, sequenced in a study of blood T cell repertoires in COVID-19. Profiled with immunoSEQ multiplex PCR; TCRdb holds only in-frame clones, not every one. The table lists roughly 180,000 clones, roughly 88% of them singletons, with 7% in the top ten. The sample consisted of peripheral blood. These receptors were obtained from a middle-aged woman with COVID-19, enrolled during active disease.

The chain uses TRBV24-1 and TRBJ2-2, with 7 positions matching TRBD1. This CDR3 contains 16 residues. After removal of 3 bases from V and 4 bases from J, the junction contained 7 bases not matched to a gene. Looked up from germline, CDR1 is KGHDR and CDR2 is SFDVKD. The CDR3: CATSDTNRGATGELFF. CDR3 coding DNA: TGTGCCACCAGTGATACAAACAGGGGTGCCACCGGGGAGCTGTTTTTT.

The chain couples TRBV9 to TRBJ2-2; no reliable D call. Germline lookup yields CDR1 SGDLS and CDR2 YYNGEE. The CDR3 runs to 12 residues. With 5 bases removed from V and 2 bases from J, the gap between germline ends came to 4 bases. Written as DNA, the CDR3 is TGTGCCAGCAGTCCAAACACCGGGGAGCTGTTTTTT. Its translation: CASSPNTGELFF.

This clone was detected a few times. The chain employs TRBV20-1 and TRBJ2-7; TRBD2 aligns across 11 bases. V lost 3 bases, J lost 2 bases, and 0 bases stayed unmatched. The germline CDR1 and CDR2 sequences are DFQATT and SNEGSKA (reference sequence). CDR3 length: 13 amino acids. CDR3 protein: CSASSGRAYEQYF. CDR3 coding DNA: TGCAGTGCTAGTAGCGGGAGGGCCTACGAGCAGTACTTC.

The chain uses TRBV5-1 and TRBJ2-4, with 8 bases fitting TRBD1. V lost 4 bases and J lost 5; bases outside the gene matches: 2. The CDR3 has 13 residues. From germline, CDR1 is SGHRS and CDR2 YFSETQ. CDR3 loop: CASSPGQENIQYF. CDR3 DNA: TGCGCCAGCAGCCCGGGACAGGAAAACATTCAGTACTTC.

The V call is TRBV6-5, the J call TRBJ2-3; 8 bases agree with TRBD2. The CDR3 consists of 15 residues. J was trimmed by 5 bases and V by 7 bases; bases with no gene match: 11. Germline-derived CDR1 and CDR2 are MNHEY and SVGAGI. The CDR3 loop reads CASMPGGFLRDTQYF. CDR3 DNA sequence: TGTGCCAGCATGCCGGGGGGGTTCCTCCGAGATACGCAGTATTTT.

The chain links TRBV27 to TRBJ2-7, with D tentatively TRBD2 (6 bases). Germline lookup yields CDR1 MNHEY and CDR2 SMNVEV (reference sequence). The CDR3 has 15 residues. Trimming took off 1 base at V and 0 bases at J, with 10 bases between the two ends. The CDR3 DNA reads TGTGCCAGCAGTTTATTGGGCGGGAACTCCTACGAGCAGTACTTC. Translated: CASSLLGGNSYEQYF.

This clone was seen a handful of times. The chain links TRBV28 to TRBJ1-5; D possibly corresponds to TRBD1 (6 bases). The CDR3 runs 16 residues. Trimming pared 3 bases from V and 5 bases from J, leaving 17 bases between. CDR1 MDHEN and CDR2 SYDVKM come from the germline V gene. In DNA form, the CDR3 reads TGTGCCAGCAGTTTGTTTAGGTGGCAGGGGCATCAGCCCCAGCATTTT. Translating it yields CASSLFRWQGHQPQHF. Full variable domain (remainder filled in from reference TRBV28 and TRBJ1-5): DVKVTQSSRYLVKRTGEKVFLECVQDMDHENMFWYRQDPGLGLRLIYFSYDVKMKEKGDIPEGYSVSREKKERFSLILESASTNQTSMYLCASSLFRWQGHQPQHFGDGTRLSIL.

V and J are TRBV2 and TRBJ1-5; 8 bases agree with TRBD1. J lost 0 bases, V lost 6 bases, and 10 bases had no gene match. The V gene's germline CDR1 is SNHLY and CDR2 FYNNEI. The CDR3 runs 17 residues. The CDR3, as DNA: TGTGCCAGCAGCCAAGGACAGGGACCCTATAGCAATCAGCCCCAGCATTTT. Its translation: CASSQGQGPYSNQPQHF.

The chain uses TRBV29-1 and TRBJ1-2; 7 bases fit TRBD1. Germline V gives CDR1 SQVTM, CDR2 ANQGSEA. Trimming cost V 7 bases and J 6 bases; bases outside gene matches: 11. The CDR3 is 13 residues long. Here the CDR3 reads CSATGQRYDGYTF. CDR3 coding DNA: TGCAGCGCAACGGGACAGAGATACGATGGCTACACCTTC.

This sequence joins TRBV19 and TRBJ2-1, with TRBD2 matching over 8 bases. Germline CDR1 and CDR2: LNHDA and SQIVND (reference sequence). The V segment lost 3 bases and the J segment 8 bases; nucleotides outside the gene matches: 12. The CDR3 consists of 16 residues. CDR3 residues: CASSIGASGGRDEQFF. In DNA form, the CDR3 reads TGTGCCAGTAGTATTGGTGCCAGCGGGGGACGAGATGAGCAGTTCTTC.

The chain combines TRBV27 with TRBJ1-1; the D gene is possibly TRBD1 (6 bases). The CDR3 totals 11 residues. V lost 6 bases and J lost 7, with 9 bases in between. Germline V CDR1 and CDR2: MNHEY, SMNVEV (reference sequence). The CDR3 sequence: CASRTGHEAFF. The CDR3 coding sequence is TGTGCCAGCAGAACAGGGCATGAAGCTTTCTTT.

The chain combines TRBV19 with TRBJ1-1, with no clear D. The V gene's germline CDR1 is LNHDA and CDR2 SQIVND (reference sequence). The V gene lost 7 bases and the J gene lost 4 bases, with 10 bases spanning the gap. The CDR3 covers 12 residues. CDR3 nucleotide sequence: TGTGCCAGTAAAGCGGGCGCCACTGAAGCTTTCTTT. Translation: CASKAGATEAFF.

The V and J genes are TRBV28 and TRBJ2-7, with 8 bases fitting TRBD1. Looked up from germline, CDR1 is MDHEN and CDR2 is SYDVKM. Trimming removed 1 base from V and 5 bases from J; junction bases left unmatched: 7. This CDR3 is built from 15 residues. The CDR3 nucleotides are TGTGCCAGCAGTTTATACGGACAGGGTAACGACGAGCAGTACTTC. This gives the protein CASSLYGQGNDEQYF.

The genes are TRBV11-2 and TRBJ2-3; TRBD2 matches at 14 bases. Germline V gene sequence: CDR1 SGHAT, CDR2 FQNNGV. The CDR3 is made up of 18 amino acids. Unmatched junction bases numbered 7, after V lost 4 bases and J lost 1 base. The CDR3 is CASSWGPGLAGGTDTQYF. In DNA, the CDR3 is TGTGCCAGCAGCTGGGGGCCGGGACTAGCGGGGGGCACAGATACGCAGTATTTT.

The rearrangement uses TRBV3-1 (or the pseudogene TRBV3-2) and TRBJ1-4; the match to TRBD1 covers 9 bases. The V gene end was trimmed by 3 bases and the J gene end by 7 bases; junction bases not matched to a gene: 6. The CDR3 covers 15 residues. Per the germline V gene, CDR1 is LGHDT and CDR2 is YNNKEL (reference sequence). The CDR3 is CASSHHRGLGEKLFF. The CDR3 DNA sequence: TGTGCCAGCAGCCATCACAGGGGGCTAGGTGAAAAACTGTTTTTT.

This clone was observed a handful of times. The chain links TRBV5-1 to TRBJ2-7; D is uncertain. The CDR3 sequence is 13 residues long. Germline assignment: CDR1 SGHRS and CDR2 YFSETQ. V was trimmed by 4 bases and J by 1 base, leaving 9 bases between them. The CDR3, as DNA: TGCGCCAGCAGCCAGACTTCGTCCTACGAGCAGTACTTC. This codes for CASSQTSSYEQYF.

The chain combines TRBV12-5 with TRBJ2-7, with D maybe TRBD1 (5 bases). This CDR3 has 13 residues. The germline gives CDR1 LGHNT, CDR2 FRNRAP. V gave up 7 bases and J gave up 5 bases, with 15 bases separating them. CDR3 sequence: CASESIRVNEQYF. The CDR3 nucleotides are TGTGCTAGTGAGTCTATCAGGGTTAACGAGCAGTACTTC.

The CDR3 protein is CASSRGLAGANTGELFF. The CDR3 DNA reads as TGTGCCAGCAGCCGCGGACTAGCGGGGGCGAACACCGGGGAGCTGTTTTTT. The chain has TRBV4-2 and TRBJ2-2; 13 bases align to TRBD2. This CDR3 has 17 residues. The germline CDR1 and CDR2 sequences are LGHNA and YNFKEQ. The V and J ends lost 4 bases and 0 bases, in that order; junction bases with no gene match: 2.

This clone showed up just a few times. This chain joins TRBV6-6 and TRBJ2-7; 9 bases match TRBD1. From germline, CDR1 is MNHNY and CDR2 SVGAGI (reference sequence). This CDR3 is built from 15 residues. Trimming cost V 6 bases and J 3 bases; bases outside gene matches: 9. CDR3 nucleotide sequence: TGTGCCAGCAGCCGATTGACAGGGGGAGGCTACGAGCAGTACTTC. The encoded protein is CASSRLTGGGYEQYF.

The V call is TRBV27, the J call TRBJ2-1; weak D call: TRBD2 (6 bases). Trimming stripped 5 bases from V and 9 bases from J, with 17 bases between. This CDR3 is 14 amino acids long. From germline, CDR1 is MNHEY and CDR2 SMNVEV (reference sequence). CDR3 amino acids: CASSVTGVVGEQFF. CDR3 in DNA: TGTGCCAGCAGTGTCACGGGAGTCGTGGGTGAGCAGTTCTTC.